The T cell receptor (beta chain) under discussion was sequenced for a study of T cell changes during pregnancy in multiple sclerosis. Some clones are missing from TCRdb's copy, which holds only in-frame ones; the method was immunoSEQ multiplex PCR. The sample holds 35,000 to 40,000 clones, 88% seen once. This clone was detected once. In germline, CDR1 is LNHDA, CDR2 SQIVND (reference sequence). V lost 10 bases and J lost 0; bases outside the gene matches: 8. The CDR3 is made up of 14 amino acids. The specimen was CD4+ T cells from peripheral blood mononuclear cells, collected before pregnancy. The rearrangement uses TRBV19 and TRBJ1-1; 7 nucleotides agree with TRBD1. The TCR originated in a female donor with multiple sclerosis, enrolled in a pregnancy study. As DNA, the CDR3 is TGTGCCATCGAGACAGGGCCATTGAACACTGAAGCTTTCTTT. It specifies CAIETGPLNTEAFF.